This TCR beta chain was sequenced in a study of blood T cells in healthy people across ages. Through a sample-barcoded 5' primer and a J-beta primer mix, a second PCR was run for 7 to 11 cycles. MiXCR was run by TCRdb on the 5' RACE reads, yielding one entry per CDR3 protein. The repertoire holds roughly 900,000 distinct CDR3 sequences, with 29% as singletons. The TCR originated in a woman over 75 in good health. Sequencing was performed on blood.

CDR3 in amino acids: CASSRTTGSYNSPLHF. CDR3 bases: TGTGCCAGCAGCCGTACGACGGGGTCCTATAATTCACCCCTCCACTTT. V gene TRBV7-2 combines with J gene TRBJ1-6; D gene ambiguous. The CDR3 spans 16 residues. The V end was cut by 5 bases, the J end by 1 base, with 12 bases between. Germline V gene sequence: CDR1 SGHTA, CDR2 FQGNSA.